These T cell receptor beta chains were read from a single sample in a study of cytomegalovirus exposure and HLA in healthy donors. Assay used: immunoSEQ multiplex PCR; TCRdb lists only in-frame clones, some missing. Found here are fewer than 200,000 clones, 65% to 70% of them singletons; the top ten hold just under 4.5%. The sequencing input was PBMCs. The receptors originated from a woman aged 18 to 35 in good health and CMV-seropositive. CDR3s include the opening cysteine and the closing phenylalanine or tryptophan. A D gene is named only where the DNA matches it firmly. The listing skips clone size in some rows; elsewhere it reads once, few, many or a size class.

clone size	V gene	D gene	J gene	CDR3 protein	CDR3 DNA
NA	TRBV5-5	TRBD1	TRBJ2-4	CASRRPTGGIVDIQYF	TGTGCCAGCAGAAGACCGACAGGGGGCATAGTGGACATTCAGTACTTC
NA	TRBV2	NA	TRBJ1-3	CASSVLGGGGNTIYF	TGTGCCAGCAGCGTGTTAGGGGGTGGTGGAAACACCATATATTTT
few	TRBV6-5	NA	TRBJ2-7	CASSRDLYYTYEQYF	TGTGCCAGCAGCCGTGACCTTTACTACACCTACGAGCAGTACTTC
few	TRBV9	NA	TRBJ2-7	CASSSPFSYEQYF	TGTGCCAGCAGCTCCCCCTTCTCCTACGAGCAGTACTTC
NA	TRBV5-1	NA	TRBJ2-1	CASSLEQVYNEQFF	TGCGCCAGCAGCTTGGAGCAGGTGTACAATGAGCAGTTCTTC
NA	TRBV4-1	NA	TRBJ1-1	CASSQENRGTEAFF	TGCGCCAGCAGCCAGGAGAACCGCGGCACTGAAGCTTTCTTT
NA	TRBV5-1	NA	TRBJ2-3	CASSLGAGTDTQYF	TGCGCCAGCAGCTTGGGCGCGGGCACAGATACGCAGTATTTT
NA	TRBV7-2	TRBD1	TRBJ2-1	CASSLAVFPGQGASEQFF	TGTGCCAGCAGCTTAGCGGTTTTTCCGGGACAGGGGGCTTCGGAGCAGTTCTTC
NA	TRBV29-1	NA	TRBJ1-2	CSVEAGVYGYTF	TGCAGCGTTGAAGCAGGGGTATATGGCTACACCTTC
NA	TRBV6-5	TRBD1	TRBJ2-3	CASGRQGSTDTQYF	TGTGCCAGCGGACGACAGGGTAGCACAGATACGCAGTATTTT
NA	TRBV10-3	TRBD1	TRBJ2-2	CAISESTGLGTGELFF	TGTGCCATCAGTGAGTCGACAGGGTTAGGCACCGGGGAGCTGTTTTTT
NA	TRBV5-6	NA	TRBJ1-1	CASSSQGKNTEAFF	TGTGCCAGCAGCTCCCAGGGGAAGAACACTGAAGCTTTCTTT
few	TRBV7-6	NA	TRBJ2-5	CASSPTGLLEETQYF	TGTGCCAGCAGCCCCACGGGACTTCTGGAGGAGACCCAGTACTTC
NA	TRBV4-3	NA	TRBJ2-7	CASSQDLPSYSYEQYF	TGCGCCAGCAGCCAAGACTTGCCTAGCTACTCCTACGAGCAGTACTTC
NA	TRBV25-1	TRBD2	TRBJ2-1	CASSEYGLAGGYNEQFF	TGTGCCAGCAGTGAATACGGACTAGCGGGAGGTTACAATGAGCAGTTCTTC
NA	TRBV30	NA	TRBJ2-7	CACQARGFSYEQYF	TGTGCCTGCCAGGCTCGGGGATTCTCCTACGAGCAGTACTTC
NA	TRBV5-1	NA	TRBJ1-6	CVSSLSSGEIPLHF	TGCGTCAGCAGCTTGTCTTCAGGGGAGATACCCCTCCACTTT
few	TRBV4-2	NA	TRBJ2-3	CASSQGEGGGRTDTQYF	TGTGCCAGCAGCCAAGGGGAAGGGGGGGGGCGCACAGATACGCAGTATTTT
NA	TRBV5-4	TRBD2	TRBJ2-3	CASSLRLAGRTDTQYF	TGTGCCAGCAGCTTACGACTAGCGGGGCGCACAGATACGCAGTATTTT
NA	TRBV5-1	NA	TRBJ2-7	CASRLQDYEQYF	TGCGCCAGCAGGTTACAGGACTACGAGCAGTACTTC
NA	TRBV19	TRBD2	TRBJ2-1	CASSMPRTSGVGEQFF	TGTGCCAGTAGTATGCCGAGGACTAGCGGAGTAGGTGAGCAGTTCTTC
NA	TRBV19	NA	TRBJ2-6	CASSRDWGSGANVLTF	TGTGCCAGTAGCCGGGACTGGGGTTCTGGGGCCAACGTCCTGACTTTC
NA	TRBV15	NA	TRBJ2-5	CATSNRDTRRETQYF	TGTGCCACCAGCAACAGGGACACTAGGAGGGAGACCCAGTACTTC
NA	TRBV7-6	NA	TRBJ1-1	CASSFMNTEAFF	TGTGCCAGCAGCTTCATGAACACTGAAGCTTTCTTT
NA	TRBV6-5	TRBD2	TRBJ2-4	CASSYGGGGKNIQYF	TGTGCCAGCAGTTACGGCGGGGGGGGCAAAAACATTCAGTACTTC
NA	TRBV7-3	TRBD2	TRBJ2-1	CASATSGRAINEQFF	TGTGCCAGCGCGACTAGCGGGAGGGCCATCAATGAGCAGTTCTTC